This T cell receptor beta chain was sequenced in a study of blood T cells in healthy people across ages (dated by TCRdb to the mid-2010s). At the level of the whole study: In model experiments, roughly one uniquely barcoded TCR beta cDNA molecule per two T cells was captured by template switching. Age-related changes in TCR beta repertoire diversity were measured in the study by deep sequencing normalized with unique cDNA molecular identifiers. The donors were divided into four age groups: young (average approximately 15 years), middle-aged (under 40), aged (around 67) and long-lived (nearly 85). To avoid experimental bias, donors of different ages were spread randomly across the sequencing lanes. For two donors (one aged 18 to 30 and one aged 80 or older), the study analyzed two additional independent replicas of 1 million unique cDNA reads from the same blood draw.

Library creation used 5' RACE. Sequencing relied on an Illumina HiSeq 2500. A second about 7 to 12 cycle PCR used a sample-barcoded 5' primer and a J-beta primer mix. A template-switch 5' adaptor carrying 12 random nucleotides introduced a unique molecular identifier onto each TCR beta cDNA molecule. Each sample yielded at least 3 million CDR3-containing paired-end reads. All of the RNA was converted into first-strand cDNA using the Mint cDNA synthesis kit, with a TRBC-specific oligonucleotide serving as the primer. Following uracil-DNA glycosylase treatment, all cDNA underwent a first 18-cycle PCR with the universal primers M1SS and BC2_uni_R. In the original analysis: Each sample was normalized by randomly selecting 1 million high-quality reads, each carrying a distinct molecular identifier. Reads sharing molecular identifiers were discarded rather than binned into consensus sequences. MiTCR, set to a Q25 quality threshold and the strictest error-elimination algorithm, was used for CDR3 identification, clonotype clustering and error correction. A nonparametric unseen species model with Euler transformation was used to estimate a lower bound on total TCR beta diversity. TCRdb trimmed public reads at Q25 via fastp, called clones via MiXCR and kept in-frame beta chains. Rows with a matching CDR3 protein are joined into one entry that keeps the most common DNA and genes. These V and J calls are TCRdb output, not the study's own analysis. The sample has about 1,800,000 distinct CDR3 sequences on record, 25% to 30% of them singletons. Together, the top ten hold roughly 8% of the sample.

Details on this clonotype: The clone's antigen remains unknown. Possible read error: a much larger clone is one base away.

Taken from cysteine to phenylalanine, the CDR3 has 14 residues. Just the 42-base CDR3 DNA is kept, in frame starting at base 1. In the germline V gene (reference sequence), CDR1 corresponds to MNHNY and CDR2 to SVGAGI. Trimmed from V: 6 bases; trimmed from J: 8 bases; junction bases lacking a gene match: 10. Beyond this particular receptor, the publication reports: Donor CMV infection status was unknown, potentially confounding age-related changes in expanded clonotypes. Compared with the aged group, the long-lived group had more naive CD4+ T cells, fewer expanded clones and increased TCR diversity, suggesting age selection. The percentage of naive T cells measured by flow cytometry correlated strongly with observed TCR beta diversity. Observed TCR beta diversity per million T cells fell roughly linearly with age, and a significant reduction was already apparent by age approximately 40. Conclusive comparison of naive and antigen-experienced compartments was prevented by the profiling of bulk unsorted PBMCs. Estimates of total diversity from one million sequenced T cells were regarded as lower bounds and underestimates.

Systemically healthy Caucasian individuals from Russia, roughly 40 in total and aged roughly 6 to 95 years, were included as donors. Each donor gave about 9.7 milliliters of peripheral blood, drawn into EDTA-treated Vacutainer tubes. Ficoll-Paque density-gradient centrifugation was used to isolate PBMCs, with at least 6 million per sample. Total RNA was extracted from PBMCs with Trizol reagent, with at least 6 micrograms obtained per sample. The percentages of naive CD45RAhigh/CD27high T cells were determined by flow cytometry on a PBMC aliquot from every donor. The source of this sequence is a woman in her twenties or thirties in good health. The chain employs TRBV6-6 and TRBJ1-2; 9 bases in the junction line up with TRBD1. The sequenced sample was blood. The CDR3 protein: CASRSTQGAAGYTF. The nucleotide sequence reads as follows: TGTGCCAGCAGGTCGACACAGGGGGCGGCCGGCTACACCTTC.